This T cell receptor (beta chain) originates from a study of T-cell reconstitution after alpha-beta-depleted transplantation in children. Worth noting for this clonotype: This likely comes from a read error, as the CDR3 has no conserved phenylalanine or tryptophan at its end.

This CDR3 is built from 16 residues. CDR1 and CDR2 from the germline V gene are MNHEY and SMNVEV (reference sequence). V lost 2 bases and J lost 0, with 12 bases in between. Unique molecular identifiers featured in how the TCRbeta library was prepared. TCRdb fed the PCR reads into MiXCR, producing one record per CDR3 protein. The table lists about 340,000 distinct CDR3 sequences, over 9% of them singletons. The sample here was PBMCs from the stem cell graft donor, taken from the stem cell graft. This sequence was found in a human donor who donated a stem cell graft to a child with acute lymphoblastic leukemia. V is TRBV27 and J is TRBJ2-3, with D possibly being TRBD2 (5 bases). The CDR3: CASSLGVALSTDTQYL. CDR3 nucleotides: TGTGCCAGCAGTTTAGGGGTAGCGCTAAGCACAGATACGCAGTATTTG.